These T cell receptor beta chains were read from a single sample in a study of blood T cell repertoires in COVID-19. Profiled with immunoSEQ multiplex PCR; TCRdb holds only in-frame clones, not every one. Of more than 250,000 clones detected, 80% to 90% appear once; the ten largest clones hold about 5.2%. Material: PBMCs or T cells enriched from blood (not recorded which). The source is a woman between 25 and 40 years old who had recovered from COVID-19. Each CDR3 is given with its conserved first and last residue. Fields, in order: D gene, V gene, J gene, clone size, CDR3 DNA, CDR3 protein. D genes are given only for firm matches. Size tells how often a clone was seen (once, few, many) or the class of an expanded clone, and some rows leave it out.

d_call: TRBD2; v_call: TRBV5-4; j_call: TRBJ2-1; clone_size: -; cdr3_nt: TGTGCCAGCAGCTCGCGGGGGGGCCCCTACAATGAGCAGTTCTTC; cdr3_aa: CASSSRGGPYNEQFF
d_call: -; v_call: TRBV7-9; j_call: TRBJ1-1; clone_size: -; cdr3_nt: TGTGCCAGCAGCACCGCCCGGCGGGAGAACACTGAAGCTTTCTTT; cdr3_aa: CASSTARRENTEAFF
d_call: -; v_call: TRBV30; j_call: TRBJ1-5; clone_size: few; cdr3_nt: TGTGCCTGGAGTTCTACAACGAGGGATCAGCCCCAGCATTTT; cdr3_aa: CAWSSTTRDQPQHF
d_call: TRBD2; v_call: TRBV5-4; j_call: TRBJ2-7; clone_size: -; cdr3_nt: TGTGCCAGCAGTTTAGGACTAGCGGGGGGGCCCTACGAGCAGTACTTC; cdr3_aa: CASSLGLAGGPYEQYF
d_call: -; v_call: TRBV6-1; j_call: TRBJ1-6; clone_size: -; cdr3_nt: TGTGCCAGCAGTGAACAGGTGAAGCCCTATAATTCACCCCTCCACTTT; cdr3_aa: CASSEQVKPYNSPLHF
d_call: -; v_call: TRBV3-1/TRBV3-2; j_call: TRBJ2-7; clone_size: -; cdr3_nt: TGTGCCAGCAGCCAAGGACAGGCCAAGCAGTACTTC; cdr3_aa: CASSQGQAKQYF
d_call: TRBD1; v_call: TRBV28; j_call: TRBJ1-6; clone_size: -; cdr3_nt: TGTGCCAGCAGTTTGTGGGGACAGGGCGGATCACCCCTCCACTTT; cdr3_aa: CASSLWGQGGSPLHF
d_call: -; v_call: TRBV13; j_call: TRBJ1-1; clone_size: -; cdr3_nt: TGTGCCAGCAGTACACGATCACAGGTTAACACTGAAGCTTTCTTT; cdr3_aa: CASSTRSQVNTEAFF
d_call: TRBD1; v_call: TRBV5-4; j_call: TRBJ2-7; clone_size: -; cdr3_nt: TGTGCCAGTGGGACAGGGGGGAGGGAGCAGTACTTC; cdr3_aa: CASGTGGREQYF
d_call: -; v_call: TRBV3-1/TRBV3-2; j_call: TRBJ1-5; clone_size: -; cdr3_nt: TGTGCCAGCAGCCACCGCCCGGGTGTCGGGAATCAGCCCCAGCATTTT; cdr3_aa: CASSHRPGVGNQPQHF
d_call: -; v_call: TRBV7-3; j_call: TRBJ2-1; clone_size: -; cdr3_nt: TGTGCCAGCAGCCCGGGGAGCTCAGCCTACAATGAGCAGTTCTTC; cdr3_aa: CASSPGSSAYNEQFF
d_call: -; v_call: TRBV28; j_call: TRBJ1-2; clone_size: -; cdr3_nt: TGTGCCAGCGGGCGGGTTGGCTACACCTTC; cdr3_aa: CASGRVGYTF
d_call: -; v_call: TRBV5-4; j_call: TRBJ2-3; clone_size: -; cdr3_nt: TGTGCCAGCAGCCCTAGACAGAGGGGGTCAGATACGCAGTATTTT; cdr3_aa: CASSPRQRGSDTQYF
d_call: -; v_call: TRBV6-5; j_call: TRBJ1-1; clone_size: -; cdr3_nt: TGTGCCAGCAAATTTTCTATGAACACTGAAGCTTTCTTT; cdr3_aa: CASKFSMNTEAFF
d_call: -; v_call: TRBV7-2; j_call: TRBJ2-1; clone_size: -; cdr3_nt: TGTGCCAGCAGCGGACAGATCTCCTACAATGAGCAGTTCTTC; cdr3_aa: CASSGQISYNEQFF
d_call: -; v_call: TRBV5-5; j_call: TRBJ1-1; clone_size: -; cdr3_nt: TGTGCCAGCAGCTTGCGCGGAGCGCTGAACACTGAAGCTTTCTTT; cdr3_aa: CASSLRGALNTEAFF
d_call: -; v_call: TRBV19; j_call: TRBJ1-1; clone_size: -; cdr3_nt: TGTGCCAGTAGAACAGGGATGGGTATAGACACTGAAGCTTTCTTT; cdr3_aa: CASRTGMGIDTEAFF
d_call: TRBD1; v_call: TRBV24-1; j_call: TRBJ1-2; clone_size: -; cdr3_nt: TGTGCCACCAGTGATTTGGATGAGGGGGCGGATGGCTACACCTTC; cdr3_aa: CATSDLDEGADGYTF
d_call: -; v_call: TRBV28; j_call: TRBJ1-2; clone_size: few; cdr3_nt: TGTGCCAGCAGTTTAGGGGGGGCAGGGGACCATGGCTACACCTTC; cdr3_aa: CASSLGGAGDHGYTF
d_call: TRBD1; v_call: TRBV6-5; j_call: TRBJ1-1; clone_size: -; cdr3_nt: TGTGCCAGCAGAGTTCCAGGGGGCCTCACTGAAGCTTTCTTT; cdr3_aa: CASRVPGGLTEAFF
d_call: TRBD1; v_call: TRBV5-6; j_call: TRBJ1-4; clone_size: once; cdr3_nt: TGTGCCAGCAGCTTGACAGGGGGCGATGAAGAAAAACTGTTTTTT; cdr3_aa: CASSLTGGDEEKLFF
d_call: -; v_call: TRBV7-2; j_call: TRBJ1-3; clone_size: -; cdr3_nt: TGTGCCAGCAGCTTAGGAGGCAGGGCAACTGGAAACACCATATATTTT; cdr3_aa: CASSLGGRATGNTIYF
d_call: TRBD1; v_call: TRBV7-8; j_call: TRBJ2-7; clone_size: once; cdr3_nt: TGTGCCAGCAGCCCAAAGATGGGACAGGGCCTTAGCTCCTACGAGCAGTACTTC; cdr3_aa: CASSPKMGQGLSSYEQYF
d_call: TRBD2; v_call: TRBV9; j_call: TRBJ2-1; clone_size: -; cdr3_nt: TGTGCCAGCAGCGTTGGACTAGCGGGGATCAATGAGCAGTTCTTC; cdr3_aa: CASSVGLAGINEQFF
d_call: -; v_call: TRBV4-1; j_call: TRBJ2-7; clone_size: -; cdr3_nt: TGCGCCAGCAGCCAAGACGAAGGAGCTGACGAGCAGTACTTC; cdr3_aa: CASSQDEGADEQYF
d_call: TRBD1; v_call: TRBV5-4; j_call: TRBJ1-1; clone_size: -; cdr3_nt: TGTGCCAGCAGCTTACCGGGACAGCCGAACACTGAAGCTTTCTTT; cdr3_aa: CASSLPGQPNTEAFF
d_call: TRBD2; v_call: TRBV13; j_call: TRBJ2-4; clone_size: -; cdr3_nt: TGTGCCAGCAGCTTAGATAACGGGGGGACGAACATTCAGTACTTC; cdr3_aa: CASSLDNGGTNIQYF
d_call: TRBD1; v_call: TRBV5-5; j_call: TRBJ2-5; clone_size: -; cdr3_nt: TGTGCCAGCAGCTTCCCAGGGGGCGCAGAGACCCAGTACTTC; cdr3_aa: CASSFPGGAETQYF
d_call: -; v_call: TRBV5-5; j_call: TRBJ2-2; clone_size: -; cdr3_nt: TGTGCCAGCAGCTTGGGGGCGGGGCATAACACCGGGGAGCTGTTTTTT; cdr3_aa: CASSLGAGHNTGELFF
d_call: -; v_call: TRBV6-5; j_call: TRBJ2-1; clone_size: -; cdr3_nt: TGTGCCACCCTTAGGGGCTACAATGAGCAGTTCTTC; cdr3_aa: CATLRGYNEQFF
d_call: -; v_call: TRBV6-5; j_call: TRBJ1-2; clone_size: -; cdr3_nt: TGTGCCAGCAGTTACTCCGAATCGGTCCTTGGTGGCTACACCTTC; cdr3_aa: CASSYSESVLGGYTF
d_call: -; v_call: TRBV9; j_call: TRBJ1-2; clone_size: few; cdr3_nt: TGTGCCAGCGCTCAGGACTATGGCTACACCTTC; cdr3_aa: CASAQDYGYTF
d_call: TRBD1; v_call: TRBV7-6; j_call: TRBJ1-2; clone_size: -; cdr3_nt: TGTGCCAGCAGCGCAACGACAGGGGTCGGTTTCTATGGCTACACCTTC; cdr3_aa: CASSATTGVGFYGYTF
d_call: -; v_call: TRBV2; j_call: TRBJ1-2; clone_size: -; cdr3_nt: TGTGCCAGCAGCGACCCGGGTGGCTACACCTTC; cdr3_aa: CASSDPGGYTF
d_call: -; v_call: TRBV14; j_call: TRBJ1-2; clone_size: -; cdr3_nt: TGTGCCAGCAGCCAAGCGGGTGCGGCTAACTATGGCTACACCTTC; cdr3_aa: CASSQAGAANYGYTF
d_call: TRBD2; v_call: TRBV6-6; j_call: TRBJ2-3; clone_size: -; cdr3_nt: TGTGCCAGCAGTTACGGCCGGGGGGGCCCCACGTATACGCAGTATTTT; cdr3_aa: CASSYGRGGPTYTQYF
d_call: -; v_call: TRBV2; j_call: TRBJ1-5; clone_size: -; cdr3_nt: TGTGCCAGCAGTGACAACCCGGGACTTGAGTATAGCAATCAGCCCCAGCATTTT; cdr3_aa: CASSDNPGLEYSNQPQHF
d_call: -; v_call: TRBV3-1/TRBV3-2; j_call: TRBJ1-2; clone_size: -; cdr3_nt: TGTGCCAGCAGCCAACAGGGTGGCTACACCTTC; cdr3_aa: CASSQQGGYTF
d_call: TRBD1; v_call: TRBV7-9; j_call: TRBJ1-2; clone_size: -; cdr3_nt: TGTGCCAGCAGCCTTGGTCGGGACAGGGTCTATGGCTACACCTTC; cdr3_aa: CASSLGRDRVYGYTF
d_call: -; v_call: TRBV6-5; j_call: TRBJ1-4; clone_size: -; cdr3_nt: TGTGCCAGCAGGACTGCTCAGTCTAGAAAACTGTTTTTT; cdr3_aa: CASRTAQSRKLFF
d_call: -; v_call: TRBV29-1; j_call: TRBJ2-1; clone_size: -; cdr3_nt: TGCAGCGTTGCACCGGGACAAGCCAATGAGCAGTTCTTC; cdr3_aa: CSVAPGQANEQFF
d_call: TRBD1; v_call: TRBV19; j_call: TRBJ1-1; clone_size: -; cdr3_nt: TGTGCCAGTAGTACCGACAGGGGCGCTGAAGCTTTCTTT; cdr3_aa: CASSTDRGAEAFF
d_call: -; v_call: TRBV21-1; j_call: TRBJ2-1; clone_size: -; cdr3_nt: TGTGCCAGCAGCAAGGTAGTCCAGACTAGCGGGGGATACAATGAGCAGTTCTTC; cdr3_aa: CASSKVVQTSGGYNEQFF
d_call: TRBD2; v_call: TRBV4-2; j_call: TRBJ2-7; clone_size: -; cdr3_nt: TGTGCCAGCAGCCAAGCGGGACGGGGGGTGGAGCAGTACTTC; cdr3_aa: CASSQAGRGVEQYF
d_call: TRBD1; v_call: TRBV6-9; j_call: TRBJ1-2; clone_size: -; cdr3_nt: TGTGCCAGCAGGAGGGACAGGGGTTGGGGCTACACCTTC; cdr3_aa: CASRRDRGWGYTF
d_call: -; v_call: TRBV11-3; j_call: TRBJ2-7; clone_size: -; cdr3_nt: TGTGCCAGCAGCCCTCGGCTGGGGCATATTAACGAGCAGTACTTC; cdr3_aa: CASSPRLGHINEQYF
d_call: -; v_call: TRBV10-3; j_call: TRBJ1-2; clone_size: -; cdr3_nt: TGTGCCATCAGTGAGCTGGGGGCGTCTAACTATGGCTACACCTTC; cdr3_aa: CAISELGASNYGYTF
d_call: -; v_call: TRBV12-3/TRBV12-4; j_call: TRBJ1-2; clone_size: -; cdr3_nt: TGTGCCAGCAGTTTAATAGCAGGGGATGGCTACACCTTC; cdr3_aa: CASSLIAGDGYTF
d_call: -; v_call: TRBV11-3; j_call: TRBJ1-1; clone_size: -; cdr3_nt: TGTGCCAGCAGCTTACGGGGAGGTGGGGAGGAAGCTTTCTTT; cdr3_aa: CASSLRGGGEEAFF
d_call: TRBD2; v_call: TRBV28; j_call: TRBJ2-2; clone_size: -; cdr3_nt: TGTGCCAGCAATCCGGGGGGAACGGGCACCGGGGAGCTGTTTTTT; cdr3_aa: CASNPGGTGTGELFF
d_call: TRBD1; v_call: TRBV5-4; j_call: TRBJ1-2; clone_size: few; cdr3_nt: TGTGCCAGCAGCCCAATGGGACAGACAGGGAGCTACACCTTC; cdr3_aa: CASSPMGQTGSYTF
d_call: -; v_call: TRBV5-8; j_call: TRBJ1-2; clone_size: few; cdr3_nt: TGTGCCAGCAGCTTGGCGGGGGGTCTCACCTTTAACTATGGCTACACCTTC; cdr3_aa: CASSLAGGLTFNYGYTF
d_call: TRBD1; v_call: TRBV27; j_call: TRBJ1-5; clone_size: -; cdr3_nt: TGTGCCAGCAGCACCACAGGGGGGAGGCAGCCCCAGCATTTT; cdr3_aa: CASSTTGGRQPQHF